The clone carrying this TCR beta chain was seen ten or more times. This sample stems from a study of CD8+CD57+ T cells in acquired aplastic anemia. For sequencing, patients were chosen who had shown expansion of CD8+CD57+ cells by flow cytometry. The patients all had a severe acquired aplastic anemia diagnosis. V trimming: 6 bases; J trimming: 7 bases; junction bases outside the gene matches: 15. The CDR3 extends over 15 amino acids. Germline V lookup: CDR1 DFQATT, CDR2 SNEGSKA (reference sequence). Using genomic DNA as the template, TCR beta VDJ and CDR3 profiling was carried out. One entry per CDR3 protein results from TCRdb running MiXCR on the reads. The sample carries some 180,000 distinct CDR3 sequences, about three fifths recorded once.

The rearrangement joins TRBV20-1 to TRBJ2-1, with 7 bases that match TRBD1. The sample was sorted CD4+, CD8+, or CD8+CD57+ T cells (not recorded which) from PBMCs. The clonotype originates from a human donor with aplastic anemia. The CDR3 protein is CSAALDREGWNEQFF. For the CDR3, the DNA is TGCAGTGCGGCTTTAGACAGGGAAGGTTGGAATGAGCAGTTCTTC.